This TCR beta chain was sequenced during a study of preoperative IRX-2 immunotherapy in early breast cancer. Treatment meaning: preoperative locoregional IRX-2 cytokine immunotherapy. This phase Ib study tested locoregional IRX-2 cytokine immunotherapy given before surgery. CDR1 and CDR2 (germline): KGHSH, LQKENI. Trimming left V 3 bases short and J 4 bases short, with 16 bases between. This CDR3 region has 15 residues. The assay was immunoSEQ multiplex PCR, and TCRdb's table has in-frame clones only and misses some. The table shows approximately 15,000 clones, with approximately 90% occurring only once.

This receptor was taken from a human donor with breast cancer. This sequence joins TRBV18 and TRBJ2-7, with D perhaps matching TRBD1 (5 bases). This sample was taken from a patient treated with IRX-2 immunotherapy. CDR3 DNA: TGTGCCAGCTCACCCGGGTCAGGGCGGCCTTACGAGCAGTACGTC. Protein sequence: CASSPGSGRPYEQYV.